This entry concerns a single T cell receptor beta chain. The target antigen is unknown. The CDR3 spans 17 residues. Per germline, CDR1 MGHRA and CDR2 YSYEKL. Between the trimmed V and J ends, which lost 0 bases and 0 bases, there was a span of 9 bases. This record comes from a study of vaccination effects on CD4 cells after COVID-19. Some clones are missing from TCRdb's copy, which holds only in-frame ones; the method was immunoSEQ multiplex PCR. The sample lists tens of thousands of clones; around 70% were seen once. Expansion of antigen-specific CD4+ T cells with viral peptide pools was carried out by the ViraFEST assay before sequencing. The authors isolated CD4+ T cells after ten to eleven days of culture.

This chain uses TRBV4-1 with TRBJ2-6; D gene unclear. This material consisted of CD4+ T cells from PBMCs cultured with HCoV-229E spike peptides, taken before COVID-19 vaccination. This receptor was taken from a human donor who received a COVID-19 vaccine. The CDR3 reads CASSQDPPGSGANVLTF. The DNA for the CDR3 is TGCGCCAGCAGCCAAGACCCCCCGGGCTCTGGGGCCAACGTCCTGACTTTC.